The next 5 T cell receptor beta chains were all read from a single sample in a study of cytomegalovirus exposure and HLA in healthy donors. PCR employed 60 Vbeta and 13 Jbeta primers. The assay was immunoSEQ multiplex PCR, and TCRdb's table has in-frame clones only and misses some. This sample yields 180,000 or so clones, of which roughly 85% are seen a single time; over 13% belongs to the top ten. Specimen: PBMCs. The receptor source for this set is a man aged 50 or older in good health and CMV-seropositive.

This clone was observed a few times. This chain links TRBV6-5 with TRBJ2-7, with a weak D call TRBD2 (5 bases). CDR1 is MNHEY, CDR2 SVGAGI, per germline. The CDR3 has 14 amino acids. V shed 7 bases and J shed 2 bases, with 15 bases lying between them. In DNA form, the CDR3 reads TGTGCCAGCACTCACCAGGAGGCCACCTACGAGCAGTACTTC. Translated, it gives CASTHQEATYEQYF.

The gene calls are TRBV18 and TRBJ2-1, with a weak D call TRBD1 (6 bases). Trimming pared 2 bases from V and 9 bases from J, leaving 14 bases between. The length of the CDR3 is 14 residues. Germline CDR1 and CDR2: KGHSH and LQKENI. The CDR3 loop is CASSPTRTESEQFF. CDR3 sequence (DNA): TGTGCCAGCTCACCAACCCGGACAGAATCTGAGCAGTTCTTC.

The chain combines TRBV5-1 with TRBJ2-5, with D hard to call. The CDR3 contains 14 residues. V lost 0 bases, J lost 5 bases, and 11 bases lay in between. The germline V gene has CDR1 SGHRS and CDR2 YFSETQ. Here the CDR3 DNA reads TGCGCCAGCAGCTTGGCCACCGGGTTGGAGACCCAGTACTTC. This codes for CASSLATGLETQYF.

This chain links TRBV29-1 with TRBJ1-4; tentative D call: TRBD1 (5 bases). Deletions cut 4 bases from V and 7 bases from J, with 13 bases between. The length of the CDR3 is 13 residues. Germline CDR1 SQVTM, CDR2 ANQGSEA. DNA of the CDR3: TGCAGCGTTGTCGGCGGAGGGGCTGAAAAACTGTTTTTT. This encodes CSVVGGGAEKLFF.

This chain links TRBV6-1 with TRBJ1-1, with 7 bases matching TRBD1. This CDR3 has 14 residues. With V trimmed by 6 bases and J by 1 base, 5 bases remained unmatched. In germline, CDR1 is MNHNS, CDR2 SASEGT. The CDR3 sequence is CASSRDSSNTEAFF. The CDR3 DNA is TGTGCCAGCAGCCGGGACAGCTCGAACACTGAAGCTTTCTTT.